The 21 T cell receptor beta chains below come from one sample, sequenced in a study of glioma-infiltrating T cells. Amplification of TCR alpha and beta CDR3 regions from RNA used iRepertoire nested multiplex PCR. Via MiXCR, TCRdb re-called the multiplex PCR reads, giving one row per CDR3 protein. The sample lists some 190,000 distinct CDR3 sequences, approximately 30% occurring once. The sample consisted of glioma tissue, nonneoplastic brain tissue, or PBMCs (not recorded which). The source is a human donor with low-grade glioma or glioblastoma, undergoing nonglioma brain surgery, or in good health (not recorded which).

This clonotype was detected ten times or more. This rearrangement joins TRBV7-2 to TRBJ2-3; TRBD2 matches at 8 bases. The CDR3 extends over 19 amino acids. Trimming removed 5 bases from V and 0 bases from J; junction bases left unmatched: 16. Germline values: CDR1 SGHTA, CDR2 FQGNSA. The CDR3 sequence: CASSVIATFGGRSTDTQYF. The CDR3 DNA reads TGTGCCAGCAGCGTAATAGCAACATTTGGCGGGAGGAGCACAGATACGCAGTATTTT. Full variable domain (missing parts from reference TRBV7-2 and TRBJ2-3): GAGVSQSPSNKVTEKGKDVELRCDPISGHTALYWYRQSLGQGLEFLIYFQGNSAPDKSGLPSDRFSAERTGGSVSTLTIQRTQQEDSAVYLCASSVIATFGGRSTDTQYFGPGTRLTVL.

This clonotype was seen ten or more times. The chain is built from TRBV20-1 and TRBJ2-5; TRBD2 matches 8 bases. Looked up from germline, CDR1 is DFQATT and CDR2 is SNEGSKA (reference sequence). The ends lost 3 bases at V and 2 bases at J; junction bases unmatched: 8. This CDR3 spans 15 amino acids. Here the CDR3 reads CSASGAGGLQETQYF. Written as DNA, the CDR3 is TGCAGTGCTAGTGGGGCGGGAGGTCTTCAAGAGACCCAGTACTTC.

Many counts were recorded for this clonotype. The CDR3 sequence: CASSQEPTGPEEEQFF. The CDR3 nucleotides are TGTGCCAGCAGCCAAGAACCCACGGGCCCGGAGGAGGAGCAGTTCTTC. The chain couples TRBV4-2 to TRBJ2-1, with D possibly TRBD2 on 5 matching bases. The V gene lost 0 bases and the J gene lost 10 bases, with 19 bases spanning the gap. The CDR3 has 16 amino acids. CDR1 is LGHNA and CDR2 is YNFKEQ in the germline V gene.

V is TRBV5-4 and J is TRBJ2-1; D is unresolved. Trimming stripped 2 bases from V and 2 bases from J, with 11 bases between. Germline lookup yields CDR1 SGHNT and CDR2 YYREEE (reference sequence). This CDR3 is built from 15 residues. The CDR3 nucleotides read TGTGCCAGCAGCTTAGACCGTGGACCCTACAATGAGCAGTTCTTC. Translating gives CASSLDRGPYNEQFF.

A remark on this clonotype: This may stem from a read error, because a much larger clone lies one nucleotide away. This sequence joins TRBV4-3 and TRBJ2-5; perhaps TRBD1 as D (5 bases). The CDR3 extends over 13 amino acids. Germline CDR1 and CDR2: LGHNA and YSLEER. The CDR3: CARSQGAGYTQYF. The DNA of the CDR3 is TGCGCCAGAAGCCAAGGGGCAGGGTACACCCAGTACTTC.

This chain joins TRBV7-2 and TRBJ1-6, with 8 bases that match TRBD1. This CDR3 is 15 amino acids long. V shed 2 bases and J 15 bases; nucleotides not matched to a gene: 12. Germline CDR1 reads SGHTA; CDR2 reads FQGNSA. The CDR3 sequence: CASSLQGTGPSVLHF. Written as DNA, the CDR3 is TGTGCCAGCAGCTTACAGGGGACAGGCCCCTCTGTCCTCCACTTT.

This clonotype appeared many times. The chain has TRBV6-2 or TRBV6-3 and TRBJ2-7; 7 positions agree with TRBD2. The germline CDR1 and CDR2 sequences are MNHEY and SVGEGT. J lost 2 bases, V lost 10 bases, and 8 bases had no gene match. The CDR3 has 13 residues. CDR3 in amino acids: CATIGRLAYEQYF. CDR3 in DNA: TGTGCCACCATCGGGAGGCTTGCCTACGAGCAGTACTTC.

This clonotype was detected many times. This sequence joins TRBV20-1 and TRBJ2-5; tentatively, D is TRBD2 (6 bases). The germline V gene encodes CDR1 DFQATT and CDR2 SNEGSKA (reference sequence). V shed 0 bases and J shed 4 bases, with 15 bases lying between them. The CDR3 contains 15 residues. The CDR3 region is CSARDVSGVSETQYF. Here the CDR3 DNA reads TGCAGTGCTAGAGATGTGTCGGGAGTGTCAGAGACCCAGTACTTC.

This clonotype has a handful of counts. This sequence may be a read error, since a much larger clone differs from it by one base. The J gene is TRBJ2-7, the V gene TRBV6-1, with 7 bases fitting TRBD2. This CDR3 region has 12 residues. Trimming took 6 bases from V and 6 from J; bases not matched to a gene: 5. Germline V gene lookup returns CDR1 MNHNS and CDR2 SASEGT. CDR3 loop: CASSPPSGEQYF. For the CDR3, the DNA is TGTGCCAGCAGCCCCCCTAGCGGCGAGCAGTACTTC.

Remarks on this clonotype: This may come from a read error, since a much larger clone is one base off. The chain combines TRBV4-2 with TRBJ2-3; 11 bases are a match to TRBD2. This CDR3 has 17 residues. The germline V gene has CDR1 LGHNA and CDR2 YNFKEQ. V lost 2 bases and J lost 2; bases outside the gene matches: 6. Written as DNA, the CDR3 is TGTGCCAGCAGCCAACAGGGACTAGCGGCTAACACAGATACGCAGTATTTT. Translation: CASSQQGLAANTDTQYF.

This clonotype was seen many times. V usage is TRBV18 and J usage is TRBJ2-7, with D unclear. The germline V gene encodes CDR1 KGHSH and CDR2 LQKENI. CDR3 length: 14 residues. Deletions cut 0 bases from V and 3 bases from J, with 9 bases between. DNA for the CDR3: TGTGCCAGCTCACCACCCCTAGGTGACTACGAGCAGTACTTC. Its translation: CASSPPLGDYEQYF.

This clonotype was seen only a few times. The chain is built from TRBV4-1 and TRBJ2-3; no clear D gene. There are 15 residues in the CDR3. Germline CDR1 is MGHRA and CDR2 is YSYEKL. V gave up 0 bases and J gave up 6 bases, with 13 bases separating them. CDR3 region: CASSQEPDSLDTQYF. The CDR3 coding sequence is TGCGCCAGCAGCCAAGAGCCCGATAGCCTCGATACGCAGTATTTT.

Turning to this clonotype: A much larger clone differs by one base, so this may be a read error. CDR3 nucleotides: TGTGCCAGCAGCTTAGCGGTGGACATGGCCTACGAGCAGTACTTC. It specifies CASSLAVDMAYEQYF. The rearrangement links TRBV7-8 to TRBJ2-7; maybe TRBD1 (5 bases). The CDR3 runs to 15 residues. The germline CDR1 and CDR2 sequences are SGHVS and FQNEAQ. The V and J ends lost 0 bases and 2 bases respectively, with 11 bases between them.

This clonotype occurred many times. The V gene is TRBV29-1, the J gene TRBJ1-2; 9 bases match TRBD1. The CDR3 extends over 14 amino acids. The germline gives CDR1 SQVTM, CDR2 ANQGSEA. Trimming cost V 3 bases and J 5 bases; bases outside gene matches: 7. The CDR3: CSVEEEGQGYGYTF. The CDR3 bases are TGCAGCGTTGAGGAAGAGGGACAGGGTTATGGCTACACCTTC.

With regard to this clonotype: Being one base from a much bigger clone, this may be a read error. Here the CDR3 reads CASSDLIEGGGEQFF. CDR3 sequence (DNA): TGTGCCAGCAGTGATTTAATAGAGGGAGGCGGTGAGCAGTTCTTC. This chain joins TRBV2 and TRBJ2-1, with a weak D call TRBD2 (6 bases). The CDR3 loop spans 15 amino acids. Germline V gives CDR1 SNHLY, CDR2 FYNNEI. Deletions cut 3 bases from V and 9 bases from J, with 18 bases between.

This clonotype was detected once. Sequence at one end of the junction differs from germline and may be a read error. This chain joins TRBV6-5 and TRBJ1-5; D unclear. CDR3 size: 12 residues. Germline lookup yields CDR1 MNHEY and CDR2 SVGAGI. The CDR3, as DNA: TGTGCCAGCAGTTACACCGACTCTCCCCATCATTTT. It specifies CASSYTDSPHHF.

This clonotype was counted many times. The junction departs from germline at one end; a sequencing error may be responsible. The CDR3 nucleotides read TGCAGTGCTCGAGACAGGGGCACCTACGAGCAGTACTTC. It encodes CSARDRGTYEQYF. The genes are TRBV20-1 and TRBJ2-7, with TRBD1 matching 8 bases. CDR1 and CDR2 (germline): DFQATT, SNEGSKA (reference sequence). The CDR3 runs 13 residues.

This clonotype was recorded at least ten times. This sequence joins TRBV2 and TRBJ2-1; D may be TRBD1 (5 bases). Germline V lookup: CDR1 SNHLY, CDR2 FYNNEI. The CDR3 has 15 residues. Trimming stripped 5 bases from V and 5 bases from J, with 16 bases between. The DNA of the CDR3 is TGTGCCAGCAGTTCCAGGGCCCCCCTGAACAATGAGCAGTTCTTC. This translates into CASSSRAPLNNEQFF.

This clonotype was seen a handful of times. J is TRBJ2-1 and V is TRBV10-3, with no clear D. This CDR3 is built from 13 residues. Germline values: CDR1 ENHRY, CDR2 SYGVKD. Trimming cost V 3 bases and J 9 bases, with 12 bases left between them. The DNA of the CDR3 is TGTGCCATCAGTGACGAGGTGGTGAGTGAGCAGTTCTTC. It translates to CAISDEVVSEQFF.

Ten or more counts support this clonotype. The chain employs TRBV4-1 and TRBJ2-1; D is uncertain. Looked up from germline, CDR1 is MGHRA and CDR2 is YSYEKL. With 3 bases removed from V and 4 bases from J, the gap between germline ends came to 4 bases. The CDR3 covers 12 residues. As DNA, the CDR3 is TGCGCCAGCAGCCACGGATACAATGAGCAGTTCTTC. Translating it yields CASSHGYNEQFF.

This clonotype was seen more than once but under ten times. The chain carries TRBV19 and TRBJ2-7; D is unresolved. This CDR3 has 13 residues. Germline lookup yields CDR1 LNHDA and CDR2 SQIVND (reference sequence). Between the trimmed V and J ends, which lost 3 bases and 1 base, there was a span of 7 bases. DNA for the CDR3: TGTGCCAGTAGTATTGGCGAGTCCTACGAGCAGTACTTC. This sequence encodes CASSIGESYEQYF.